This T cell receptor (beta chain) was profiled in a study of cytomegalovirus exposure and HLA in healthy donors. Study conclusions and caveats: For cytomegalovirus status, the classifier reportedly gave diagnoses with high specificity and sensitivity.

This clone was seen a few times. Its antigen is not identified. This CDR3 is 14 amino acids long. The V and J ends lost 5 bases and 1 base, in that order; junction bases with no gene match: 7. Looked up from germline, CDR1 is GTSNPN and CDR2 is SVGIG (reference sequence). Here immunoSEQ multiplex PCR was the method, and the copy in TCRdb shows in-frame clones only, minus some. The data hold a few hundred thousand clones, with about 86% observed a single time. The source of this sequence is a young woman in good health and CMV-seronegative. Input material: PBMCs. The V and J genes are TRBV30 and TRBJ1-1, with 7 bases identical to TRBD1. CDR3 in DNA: TGTGCCTGGGATCGACAGGGTTCGAACACTGAAGCTTTCTTT. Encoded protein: CAWDRQGSNTEAFF. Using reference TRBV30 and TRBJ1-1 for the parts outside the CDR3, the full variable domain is SQTIHQWPATLVQPVGSPLSLECTVEGTSNPNLYWYRQAAGRGLQLLFYSVGIGQISSEVPQNLSASRPQDRQFILSSKKLLLSDSGFYLCAWDRQGSNTEAFFGQGTRLTVV.